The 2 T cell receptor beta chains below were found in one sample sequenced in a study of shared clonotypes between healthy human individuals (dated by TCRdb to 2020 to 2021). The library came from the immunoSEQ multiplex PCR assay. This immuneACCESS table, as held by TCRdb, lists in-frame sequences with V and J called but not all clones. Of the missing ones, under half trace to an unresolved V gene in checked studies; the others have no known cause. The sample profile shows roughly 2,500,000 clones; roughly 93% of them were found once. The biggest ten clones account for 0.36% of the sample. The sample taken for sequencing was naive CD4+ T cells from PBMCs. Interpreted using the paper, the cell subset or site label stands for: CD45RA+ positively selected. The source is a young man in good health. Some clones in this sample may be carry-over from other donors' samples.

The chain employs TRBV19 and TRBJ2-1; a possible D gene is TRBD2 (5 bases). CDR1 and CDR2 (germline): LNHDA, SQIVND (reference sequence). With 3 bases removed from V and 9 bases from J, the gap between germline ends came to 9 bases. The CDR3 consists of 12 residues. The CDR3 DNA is TGTGCCAGTAGTATCATTGGACTTGAGCAGTTCTTC. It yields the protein CASSIIGLEQFF.

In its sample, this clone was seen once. The CDR3 here is CASSSPLLRGLRNTEAFF. The CDR3 DNA reads as TGTGCCAGCAGTTCACCGCTGCTCAGGGGGCTTCGGAACACTGAAGCTTTCTTT. This chain uses TRBV27 with TRBJ1-1; 8 nucleotides align to TRBD1. The trim removed 4 bases at V and 1 base at J, leaving 14 bases unmatched. The CDR3 has 18 amino acids. The germline gives CDR1 MNHEY, CDR2 SMNVEV (reference sequence).